This T cell receptor beta chain was observed in a study of cytomegalovirus exposure and HLA in healthy donors (dated by TCRdb to 2015 to 2018). For the wider study: An earlier analysis of 587 of the donors reported 250 to 350 Gb of sequence data and around 110 million unique TCR beta sequences obtained from about 179 million T cells. An early release covering just under 650 HLA-typed donors comprised approximately 290 gigabases of sequencing data and around 80 million unique TCR sequences. Of the 300 to 500 genotyped donors, 65% to 90% were placed in the genetic ancestry cluster associated with self-reported Caucasian donors. The aim of the study was to test whether cataloging public T cell receptors could identify signatures of past pathogen exposure. Using immunosequencing, the study profiled T cell repertoires from 550 to 750 subjects and related those repertoires to cytomegalovirus serostatus. Besides the first cohort of approximately 710 subjects, a separate validation cohort made up of 120 different subjects was used. The study combined high-throughput TCR immunosequencing, statistical association of individual TCRs with disease status, and machine learning to predict cytomegalovirus infection status. A later analysis re-examined previously published TCR beta repertoires from more than 600 donors and added high-resolution HLA genotyping to investigate patterns of TCR occurrence. In the later analysis, no new phenotypic data were used to find candidate immune exposures; instead, reliance was placed on TCR beta sequences and their occurrence across donors. In an earlier analysis of 587 of the donors, high-throughput TCR beta sequencing was used to judge whether each TCR beta V gene segment behaved as functional or pseudogenic. Alongside the repertoire data, information on donor age, sex, ethnicity and CMV serostatus was compiled. A later genetic analysis used genome-wide SNP genotypes for 398 of the 666 donors, treating that subset as a discovery cohort. All discovery cohort repertoires had been generated using a single sequencing platform. Class I and class II HLA loci were covered by the typing at four-digit resolution. Typing coverage differed by locus: A, B, C, DRB1 and DQB1 were typed in roughly 629-630 donors, DQA1 in 522, DPA1 in 606, and DPB1 in around 490. Roughly 5 DR-DQ haplotypes were handled as single units for association and clustering because linkage in the cohort was strong. Across approximately 400 genotyped donors of the cohort, an average of 235,054 unique TCR beta nucleotide sequences per donor were sequenced, and roughly 17% of those sequences were non-productive. Results and caveats for the whole study, not just this receptor: Some IMGT-functional V segments, including TRBV6-2 and TRBV6-3, could not be distinguished by the 87-base-pair reads and were therefore excluded. The earlier analysis of 587 of the donors excluded approximately 17 rarely observed V segments, including chromosome 9 orphons, because counts were too low. A further reported finding was that TCR beta sequences accurately predicted the HLA-A and HLA-B alleles for most subjects in the first cohort. Most TCR sequences were observed very rarely across donors, whereas some public TCRs were present in many individuals. The sequencing pipeline was judged likely to have produced a cluster of highly shared sequence variants as a technical artifact. Compared with equally common non-associated chains, HLA-associated TCR beta chains in a later analysis were more clonally expanded and had lower generation probabilities. A total of some 180 TCR beta chains were listed by the study as associated with cytomegalovirus. The only immune exposure information available for the cohort was CMV serostatus. At a false discovery rate of 0.05, a later analysis linked fewer than 20,000 TCR beta sequences to specific HLA alleles. Linkage disequilibrium might explain the correlated functional status among segregating V segments, but an unknown experimental factor could not be ruled out. The cohort was sequenced for TCR beta chains only, and without alpha or paired-chain data the features that could be detected were limited. According to a later analysis, most CMV-associated TCR beta chains appeared to be HLA-restricted, and the HLA associations seemed to be driven largely by CMV exposure. According to a later genetic analysis, donors in an Asian-associated ancestry cluster had fewer N-insertions in productive TCRs than the approximately 650-donor mean. In vitro tests confirmed that a few of the cytomegalovirus-associated TCR beta chains recognize cytomegalovirus antigens. The authors suggested that the approach could potentially be extended to other disease states and immunological phenotypes. Several of the top co-occurrence clusters appeared to be linked to parvovirus B19, influenza, CMV and Epstein-Barr virus, according to a later analysis. A later genetic analysis associated a missense DCLRE1C variant with V-gene and J-gene trimming of TCR beta chains, and an independent cohort replicated the association. The presence/absence analyses assumed that sequencing depth was roughly uniform across donors, and that assumption may not be true. Broadly in line with IMGT annotations, most TCR beta V segments showed up in productive rearrangements about 90% or about 30% of the time in an earlier analysis of 450 to 750 of the donors. In a later analysis, the rate of TCR association differed among HLA loci, with DRB1 alleles having the most associated TCRs and HLA-C alleles having the fewest. Cytomegalovirus status was reported to be diagnosed by the classifier with high specificity and sensitivity in both the original and validation cohorts. Assigning TCR associations to individual alleles was difficult when HLA alleles, especially DR and DQ, strongly co-occurred. Because HLA typing was unavailable for some donors at each locus, only the typed subset was used in association tests.

The cohort consisted of hundreds of healthy bone marrow donors. Cohort members were all nominally healthy when sampled, although unrecorded immune exposures were likely present. The donor tested CMV seronegative, placing the donor among the 350 or so seronegative members of the cohort. Each donor provided a peripheral blood sample, and peripheral blood mononuclear cells were used for TCR beta sequencing. Genomic DNA was extracted from the blood cell samples with the Qiagen DNeasy Blood Extraction Kit. Concerning this clone itself: Its recognized antigen is unknown. One base away there is no much larger clone; base qualities are not given.

V loses 1 base at its end and J loses 5 bases; junction bases beyond the gene matches: 10. Measured from the cysteine to the phenylalanine, the CDR3 is 16 residues long. The retained sequence is limited to the CDR3, 48 bases, with the frame set at the first base. CDR1 and CDR2, looked up from the germline V gene, are MGHDK and SYGVNS. Library prep was done by the immunoSEQ multiplex PCR assay. For the multiplex PCR, a mixture combining 60 forward primers for TCR Vbeta segments and 13 reverse primers for TCR Jbeta segments was used. The CDR3 region of rearranged TCR beta genes was amplified from genomic DNA by a multiplex PCR assay. Amplified TCR beta libraries were sequenced as 87-base-pair reads on the Illumina HiSeq System. As for how the authors treated the data: A later analysis tallied 70 million to 100 million unique TCR beta chains across the 650 to 750 repertoires, and some 12 million of those chains were shared by two or more donors. A nearest-neighbor algorithm error-corrected the raw reads and collapsed the reads into unique sequences, merging closely related sequences to remove PCR and sequencing errors. Alignment of CDR3 sequences to IMGT reference sequences was used to assign V, D and J gene segments. Each retained sequence needed at least a six-nucleotide match to both a V gene segment and a J gene segment. A rearrangement counted as productive if the CDR3 had no stop codons and remained in frame with V and J, and every other rearrangement counted as non-productive. CDR3 was defined according to IMGT convention as the region running from the second conserved V-encoded cysteine to the conserved J-encoded phenylalanine. In an earlier analysis of just under 600 of the donors, sequences lacking an unambiguous match to a single V gene segment were excluded. In an earlier analysis of 587 of the donors, V segments were called functional above 56.7% productive rearrangements and were called segregating when the between-donor standard deviation exceeded 5%. A statistical classification framework was developed to diagnose cytomegalovirus status using the catalog of TCR beta chain sequences. A later analysis assigned V and J genes by comparing TCR nucleotide sequences with IMGT/GENE-DB human TR gene sequences. In a later analysis, CDR3 sequences and most-parsimonious VDJ recombination scenarios were assigned using the TCRdist pipeline. In a later analysis, each TCR beta chain was defined by its CDR3 amino acid sequence together with its V-gene family, and reads without a unique V-gene family were excluded. In a later analysis, around 650 highly shared, low-generation-probability nucleotide sequences were removed to address suspected cross-contamination and a sequencing artifact. In a later analysis, a clonal expansion index was calculated for each public chain from normalized within-repertoire ranks of inferred template counts. A later analysis computed generation probabilities with a VDJ recombination model fitted to out-of-frame rearrangements, and checked the results against IGoR. Hypergeometric tests were used in a later analysis to score TCR-TCR, TCR-HLA and TCR-CMV co-occurrence, with a repertoire-size bias correction applied to the TCR pairs. A later analysis estimated false discovery rates by permuting HLA or CMV assignments 20 times. In a later analysis, co-occurring TCRs were grouped using DBSCAN, and TCRdist sequence similarity was added for clustering within HLA-allele-positive subsets. Repertoires with fewer than 30,000 or more than 120,000 public chains, plus five repertoires with anomalous nucleotide sharing, were excluded from co-occurrence clustering. Entries here come from immuneACCESS through TCRdb and include only in-frame sequences with V and J called. Some clones fail to appear in such tables; in the studies checked, an unresolved V gene covers under half of the shortfall, and the cause of the remainder is unknown. The V and J calls and clone size are taken from that table; D and trimming were inferred from the DNA. This sample is represented by about 190,000 clones; roughly 80% of them were singletons. The ten most abundant clones make up 1.6% of the sample.

Sequencing input: PBMCs. The sequence came from a woman in her late teens or twenties in good health and CMV-seronegative. The V gene is TRBV25-1 and the J gene is TRBJ2-7, with 8 bases in between that match TRBD2. Here the CDR3 is given as CASSEFVSGRGDEQYF. The nucleotide sequence reads as follows: TGTGCCAGCAGTGAATTTGTCAGCGGGAGAGGCGACGAGCAGTACTTC.